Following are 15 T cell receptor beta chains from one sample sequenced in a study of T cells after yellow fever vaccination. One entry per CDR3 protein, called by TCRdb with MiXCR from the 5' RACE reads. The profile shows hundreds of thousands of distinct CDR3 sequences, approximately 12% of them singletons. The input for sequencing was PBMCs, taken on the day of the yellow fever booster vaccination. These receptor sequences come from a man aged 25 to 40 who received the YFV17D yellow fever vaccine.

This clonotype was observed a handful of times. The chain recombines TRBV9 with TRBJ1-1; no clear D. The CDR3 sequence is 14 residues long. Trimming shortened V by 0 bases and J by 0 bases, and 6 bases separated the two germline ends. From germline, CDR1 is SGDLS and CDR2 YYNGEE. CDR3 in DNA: TGTGCCAGCAGCGTAGGCTACATGAACACTGAAGCTTTCTTT. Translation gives CASSVGYMNTEAFF.

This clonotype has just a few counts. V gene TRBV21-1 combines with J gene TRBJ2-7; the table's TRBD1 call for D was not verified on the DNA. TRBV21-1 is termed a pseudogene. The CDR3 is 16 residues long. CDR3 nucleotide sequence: TGTGCCAGCAGCAACCGAATTGAGGGGGCCTCCTACGAGCAGTACTTC. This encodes CASSNRIEGASYEQYF.

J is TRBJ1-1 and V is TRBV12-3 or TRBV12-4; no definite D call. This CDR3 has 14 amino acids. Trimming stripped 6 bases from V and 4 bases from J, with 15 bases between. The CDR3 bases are TGTGCCAGCAGCCACGACATTATCGGCACTGAAGCTTTCTTT. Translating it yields CASSHDIIGTEAFF.

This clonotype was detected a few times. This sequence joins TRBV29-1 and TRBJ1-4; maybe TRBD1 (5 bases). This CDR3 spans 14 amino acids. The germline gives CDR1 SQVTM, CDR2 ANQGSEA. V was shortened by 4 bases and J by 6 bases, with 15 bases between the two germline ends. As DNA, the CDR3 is TGCAGCGTTGCGTTCGGGGGGTTTGATGAAAAACTGTTTTTT. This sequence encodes CSVAFGGFDEKLFF.

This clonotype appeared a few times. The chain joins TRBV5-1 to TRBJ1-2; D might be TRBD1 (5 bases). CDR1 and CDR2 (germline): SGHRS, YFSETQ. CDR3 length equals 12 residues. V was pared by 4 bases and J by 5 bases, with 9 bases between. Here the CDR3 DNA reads TGCGCCAGCAGCCCGGACACTTATGGCTACACCTTC. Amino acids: CASSPDTYGYTF.

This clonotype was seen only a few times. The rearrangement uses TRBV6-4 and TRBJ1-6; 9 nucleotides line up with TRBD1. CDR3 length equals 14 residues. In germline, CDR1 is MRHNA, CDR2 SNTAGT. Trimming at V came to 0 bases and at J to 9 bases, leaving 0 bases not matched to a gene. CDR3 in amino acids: CASSDSTGGSPLHF. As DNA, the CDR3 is TGTGCCAGCAGTGACTCGACAGGGGGTTCACCCCTCCACTTT.

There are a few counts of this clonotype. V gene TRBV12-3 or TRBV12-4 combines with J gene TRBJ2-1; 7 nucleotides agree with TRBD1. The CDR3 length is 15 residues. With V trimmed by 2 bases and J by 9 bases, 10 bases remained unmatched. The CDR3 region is CASSLPTRDSGEQFF. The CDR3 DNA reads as TGTGCCAGCAGTTTACCCACTAGGGACAGCGGTGAGCAGTTCTTC.

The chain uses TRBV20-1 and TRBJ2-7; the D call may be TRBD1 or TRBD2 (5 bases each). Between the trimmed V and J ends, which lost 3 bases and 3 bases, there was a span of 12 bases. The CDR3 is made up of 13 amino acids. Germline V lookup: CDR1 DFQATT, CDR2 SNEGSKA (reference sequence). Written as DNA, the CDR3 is TGCAGTGCTAGCGGGGCCTGGGACTACGAGCAGTACTTC. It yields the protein CSASGAWDYEQYF.

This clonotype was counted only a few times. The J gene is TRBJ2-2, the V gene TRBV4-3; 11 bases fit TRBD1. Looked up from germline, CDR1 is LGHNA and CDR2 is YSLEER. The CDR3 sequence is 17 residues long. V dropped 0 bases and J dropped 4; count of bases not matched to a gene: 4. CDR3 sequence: CASSQDPGTGGTGELFF. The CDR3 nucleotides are TGCGCCAGCAGCCAAGACCCCGGGACAGGGGGCACCGGGGAGCTGTTTTTT.

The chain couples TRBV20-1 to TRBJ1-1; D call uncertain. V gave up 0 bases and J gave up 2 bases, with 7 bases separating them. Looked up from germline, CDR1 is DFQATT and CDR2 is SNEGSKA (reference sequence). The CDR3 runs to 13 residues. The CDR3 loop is CSARDSFNTEAFF. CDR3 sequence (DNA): TGCAGTGCTAGAGACAGCTTCAACACTGAAGCTTTCTTT.

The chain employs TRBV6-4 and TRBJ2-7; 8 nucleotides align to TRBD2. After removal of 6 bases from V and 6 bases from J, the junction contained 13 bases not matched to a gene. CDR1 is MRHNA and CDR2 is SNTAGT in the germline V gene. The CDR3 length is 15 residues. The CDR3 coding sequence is TGTGCCAGCAGCCCTCCGCGGCGGGAGGAAGGCGAGCAGTACTTC. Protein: CASSPPRREEGEQYF.

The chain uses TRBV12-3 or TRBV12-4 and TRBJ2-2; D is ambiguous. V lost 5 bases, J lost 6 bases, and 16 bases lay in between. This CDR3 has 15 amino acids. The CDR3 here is CASSRNNQRSGELFF. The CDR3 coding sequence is TGTGCCAGCAGTCGTAACAACCAGAGGTCCGGGGAGCTGTTTTTT.

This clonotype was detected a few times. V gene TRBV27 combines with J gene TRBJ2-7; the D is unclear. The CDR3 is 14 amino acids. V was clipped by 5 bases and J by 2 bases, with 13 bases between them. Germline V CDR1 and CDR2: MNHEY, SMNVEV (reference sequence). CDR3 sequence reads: CASSPESRPYEQYF. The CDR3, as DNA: TGTGCCAGCAGTCCTGAATCACGACCCTACGAGCAGTACTTC.

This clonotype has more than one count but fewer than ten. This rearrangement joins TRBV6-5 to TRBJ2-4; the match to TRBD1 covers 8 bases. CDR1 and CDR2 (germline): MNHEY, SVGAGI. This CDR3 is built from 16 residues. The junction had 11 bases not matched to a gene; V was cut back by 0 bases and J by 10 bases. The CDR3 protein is CASSYSSDRGLKIQYF. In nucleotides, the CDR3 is TGTGCCAGCAGTTACTCCTCCGACAGGGGCCTTAAGATTCAGTACTTC.

This CDR3 reads CASSSRDSGNTDTQYF. CDR3 bases: TGTGCCAGCAGCTCAAGGGACAGTGGGAACACAGATACGCAGTATTTT. The genes are TRBV7-3 and TRBJ2-3; 7 bases are shared with TRBD1. The trim removed 4 bases at V and 2 bases at J, leaving 9 bases unmatched. The germline V gene has CDR1 SGHTA and CDR2 FQGTGA. The CDR3 sequence is 16 residues long.